This T cell receptor beta chain was profiled in a study of T cell responses to AZD1222 COVID-19 vaccine (dated by TCRdb to the early 2020s). About the study as a whole: A total of just over 230 trial participants underwent TCR sequencing, of whom 200 to 220 received two doses of AZD1222 and about 25 received two doses of the MenACWY control vaccine. Trial participants were enrolled by age into subgroups of 18-55, 56-69 and 70-plus years, and roughly 150, 30 and 60 TCR-sequenced participants, respectively, were included in these subgroups.

Trimming at the junction amounts to 3 bases on V and 7 bases on J, and the germline ends lie 15 bases apart. CDR1 is given as LGHDT and CDR2 as YNNKEL, both from the germline V gene (reference sequence). The cysteine opens and the phenylalanine closes a CDR3 of 14 amino acids. The read is trimmed to its CDR3 DNA, 42 bases read in frame from base 1. This clone was found a few times. What antigen it recognizes has not been identified. One base away there is no much larger clone; base qualities are not given. Study-wide findings and limitations: Participants were mostly white British and included more females than males, and it was suggested by the authors that clonal diversity may have been underestimated. Conclusions about previously exposed vaccinees were limited because only six AZD1222 recipients were SARS-CoV-2 seropositive at baseline. CD4 TCRs associated with the vaccine covered the entire spike protein, and the dominant responses were in regions 160-218 and 743-854. The 56-69-year group was small, and its depth increase did not reach significance, likely because of low power. Because no samples from the day 14 peak response were available, repertoires could be characterized only after the peak T cell response. Reportedly, close to half of the unique spike-specific TCRs recognized epitopes lying outside the regions that are mutated in the B.1.351 and B.1.1.7 variants. A significant rise in spike-specific TCR breadth and depth was observed after two AZD1222 doses relative to day 0 and relative to MenACWY recipients.

The meaning of the sample's time point label: about 28 days (+/-7) after the second vaccine dose. AZD1222 recipients whose second dose came at about 4 weeks and those whose second dose came at about 12 weeks were combined into one group, since spike-specific TCR depth and breadth did not differ between the two schedules. Vaccinee samples came from UK trials COV001 and COV002, including a single-blind randomized controlled phase 2/3 trial of AZD1222 (ChAdOx1 nCoV-19) in healthy adults. Trial participant PBMC samples were collected at day 0 and day 28 after the second dose for TCRbeta chain sequencing. The CDR3 regions of human TCRbeta chains were analyzed by immunosequencing. For the original study's pipeline: TCRs in the repertoires were compared against a reference library of SARS-CoV-2-specific TCRs that had been generated with the MIRA antigen-specificity platform. Breadth was defined as the fraction of unique TCRs that were SARS-CoV-2-associated. Depth was defined as the fraction of total T cells that were SARS-CoV-2-associated. Using the MIRA data, each spike-specific TCR was mapped to the spike region that the TCR reacts to and placed in a CD4 or CD8 class. Log10-transformed breadth and depth values were compared by one-way ANOVA with Sidak's multiple comparisons tests. In TCRdb, the immuneACCESS table is reduced to in-frame sequences with V and J assigned. These tables do not hold every clone; where another copy was compared, an unresolved V gene accounts for under half, and the others remain unexplained. D and trimming come from the DNA, and the V and J calls and clone size come from that table. This sample gives about 180,000 clones in total; 85% to 90% of them show up just once. The top ten constitute under 14% of the sample.

The chain is made from TRBV3-1 (or the pseudogene TRBV3-2) and TRBJ1-1; the D gene is perhaps TRBD1, on 6 matching bases. The sequence derives from an adult who received the AZD1222 COVID-19 vaccine. Specimen: peripheral blood, collected 28 days after the second AZD1222 dose. The nucleotide sequence reads TGTGCCAGCAGCCACTACGACAGGTCGTTTGAAGCTTTCTTT. It encodes CASSHYDRSFEAFF.